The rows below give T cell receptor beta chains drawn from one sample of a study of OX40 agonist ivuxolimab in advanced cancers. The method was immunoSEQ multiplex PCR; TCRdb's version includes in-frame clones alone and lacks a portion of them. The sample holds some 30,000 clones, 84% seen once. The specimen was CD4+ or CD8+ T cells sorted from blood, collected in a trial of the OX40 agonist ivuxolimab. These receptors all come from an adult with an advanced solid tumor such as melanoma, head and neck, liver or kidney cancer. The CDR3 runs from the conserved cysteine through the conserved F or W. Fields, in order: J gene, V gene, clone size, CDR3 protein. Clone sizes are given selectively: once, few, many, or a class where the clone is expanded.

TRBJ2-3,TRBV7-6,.,CASSLAQVADTQYF
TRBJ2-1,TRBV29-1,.,CSVRRPYNEQFF
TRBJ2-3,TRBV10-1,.,CASLDRPSTDTQYF
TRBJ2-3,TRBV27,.,CASSTIAGGDTDTQYF
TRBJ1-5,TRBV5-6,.,CASSQGLMGNQPQHF
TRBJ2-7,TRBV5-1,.,CASSPGTGAPFGQYF
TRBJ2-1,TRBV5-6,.,CASSLNLGQGAWYNEQFF
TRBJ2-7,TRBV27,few,CASSFGTGFGQYF
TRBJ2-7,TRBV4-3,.,CASSQGQTYEQYF
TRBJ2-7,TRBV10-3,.,CAISESRDEQYF
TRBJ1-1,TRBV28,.,CASSFTGLNTEAFF
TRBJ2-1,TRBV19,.,CASSTRDTYNEQFF
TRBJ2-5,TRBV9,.,CASSVAGASMETQYF
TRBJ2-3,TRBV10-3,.,CAIRGLAGVSDTQYF
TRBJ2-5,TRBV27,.,CASSFNARGTQYF
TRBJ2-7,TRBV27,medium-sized,CASSILGDSVSYEQYF
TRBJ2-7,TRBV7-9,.,CASSTNSYEQYF
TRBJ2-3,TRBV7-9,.,CALGGRTDTQYF
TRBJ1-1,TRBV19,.,CASSIHPKTDLNTEAFF
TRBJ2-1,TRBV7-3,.,CASSLGAEQFF
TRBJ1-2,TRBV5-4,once,CASRGGAGAFDYGYTF
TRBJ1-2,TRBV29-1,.,CSVEDRGDRGYGYTF
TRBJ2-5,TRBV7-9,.,CASSLGGTGGGRGETQYF
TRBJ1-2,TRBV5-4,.,CASSLGGHYGYTF
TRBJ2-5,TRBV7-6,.,CASSLEGLAFQETQYF
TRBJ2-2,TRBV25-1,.,CASSLTGDTGELFF
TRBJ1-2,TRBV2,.,CASSDQRKDYGYTF
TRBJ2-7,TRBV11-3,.,CASSQISGRTTYEQYF
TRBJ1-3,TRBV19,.,CASSSYLPVISGNTIYF
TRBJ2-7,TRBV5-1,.,CASSFTGGDYEQYF
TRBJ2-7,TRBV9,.,CASSGSSGYEQYF
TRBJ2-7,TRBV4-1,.,CASSQFTGQGPYEQYF
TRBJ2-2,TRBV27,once,CASSSIANTGELFF
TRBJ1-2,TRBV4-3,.,CASSQSPVRSNYGYTF
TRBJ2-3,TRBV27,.,CASSFYTKDTQYF
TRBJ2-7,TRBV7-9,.,CASSLSDGSSGYEQYF
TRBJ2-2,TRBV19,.,CASRDLLYTGELFF
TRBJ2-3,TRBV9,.,CASSGTGGTSTDTQYF
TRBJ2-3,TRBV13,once,CASSLWRGESTDTQYF
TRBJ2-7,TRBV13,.,CASSSPGFYEQYF
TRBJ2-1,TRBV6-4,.,CASSEDGDRWNEQFF
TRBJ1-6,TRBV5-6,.,CASSLKDVYNSPLHF
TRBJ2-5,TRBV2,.,CASSRTENQETQYF
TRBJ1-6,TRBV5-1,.,CASSLSQGTGGPLHF
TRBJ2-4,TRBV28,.,CASSPPRGKNIQYF
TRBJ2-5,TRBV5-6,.,CASSLVSEETQYF
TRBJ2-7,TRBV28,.,CASARRGVTYYEQYF
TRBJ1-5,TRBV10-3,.,CATADRLSNQPQHF
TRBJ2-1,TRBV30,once,CAWRLGTGYNEQFF
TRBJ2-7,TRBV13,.,CASSLRGQLYEQYF
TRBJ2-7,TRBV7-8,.,CASSQSSYEQYF
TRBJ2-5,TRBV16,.,CASSLKWTSGETQYF
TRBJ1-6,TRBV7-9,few,CASSLEGTGEFNNSPLHF
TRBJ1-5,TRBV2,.,CASSSDRGLSQPQHF
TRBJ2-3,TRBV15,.,CATSRVPTDTQYF
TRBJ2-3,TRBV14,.,CASSQWLADTQYF
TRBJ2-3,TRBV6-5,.,CASSYPLAGATDTQYF
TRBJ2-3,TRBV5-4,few,CATQTDTDTQYF
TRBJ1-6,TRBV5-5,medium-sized,CASSPSYNSPLHF